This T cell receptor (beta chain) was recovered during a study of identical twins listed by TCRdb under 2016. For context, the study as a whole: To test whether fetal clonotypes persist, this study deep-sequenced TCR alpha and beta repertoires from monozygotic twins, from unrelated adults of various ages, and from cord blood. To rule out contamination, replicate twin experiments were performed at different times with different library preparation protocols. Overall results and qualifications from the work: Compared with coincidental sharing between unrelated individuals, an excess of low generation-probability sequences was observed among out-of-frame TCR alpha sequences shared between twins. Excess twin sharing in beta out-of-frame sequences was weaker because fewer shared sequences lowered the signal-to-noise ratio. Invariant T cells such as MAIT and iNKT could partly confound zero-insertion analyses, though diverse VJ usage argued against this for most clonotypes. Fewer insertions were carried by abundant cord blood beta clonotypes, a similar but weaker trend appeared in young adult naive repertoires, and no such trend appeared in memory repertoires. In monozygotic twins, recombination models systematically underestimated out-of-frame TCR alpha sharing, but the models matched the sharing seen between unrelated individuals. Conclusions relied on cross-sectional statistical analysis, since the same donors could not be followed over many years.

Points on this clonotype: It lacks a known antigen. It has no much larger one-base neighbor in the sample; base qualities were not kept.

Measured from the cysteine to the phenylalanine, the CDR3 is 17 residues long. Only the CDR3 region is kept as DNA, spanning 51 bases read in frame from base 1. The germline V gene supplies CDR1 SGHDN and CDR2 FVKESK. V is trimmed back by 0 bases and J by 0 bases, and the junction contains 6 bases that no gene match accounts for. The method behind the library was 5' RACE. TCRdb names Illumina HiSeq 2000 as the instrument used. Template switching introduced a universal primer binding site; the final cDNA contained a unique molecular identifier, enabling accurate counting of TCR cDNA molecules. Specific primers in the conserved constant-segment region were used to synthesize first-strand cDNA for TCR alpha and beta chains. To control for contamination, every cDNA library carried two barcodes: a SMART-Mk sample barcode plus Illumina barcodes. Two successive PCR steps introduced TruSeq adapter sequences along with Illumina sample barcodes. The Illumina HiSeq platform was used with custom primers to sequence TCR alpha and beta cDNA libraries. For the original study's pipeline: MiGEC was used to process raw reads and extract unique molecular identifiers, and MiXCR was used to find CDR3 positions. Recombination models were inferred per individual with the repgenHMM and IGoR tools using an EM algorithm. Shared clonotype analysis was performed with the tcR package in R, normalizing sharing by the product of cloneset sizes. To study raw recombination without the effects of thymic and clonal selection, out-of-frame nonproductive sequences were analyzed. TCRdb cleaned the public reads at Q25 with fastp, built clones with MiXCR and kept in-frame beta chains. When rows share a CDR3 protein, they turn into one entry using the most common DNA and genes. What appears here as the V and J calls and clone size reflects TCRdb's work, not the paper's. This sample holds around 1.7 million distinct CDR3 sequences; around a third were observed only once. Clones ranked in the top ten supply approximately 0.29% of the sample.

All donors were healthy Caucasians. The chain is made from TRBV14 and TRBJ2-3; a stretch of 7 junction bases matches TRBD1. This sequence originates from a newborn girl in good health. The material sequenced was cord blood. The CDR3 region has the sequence CASSQDARGRSTDTQYF. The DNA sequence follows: TGTGCCAGCAGCCAAGATGCCAGGGGGAGAAGCACAGATACGCAGTATTTT.